This TCR beta chain is from a study of Ad26.COV2.S vaccination and SARS-CoV-2 variants. General study findings and limits: Similar non-spike TCR breadth was observed in recipients of vaccine and of placebo. It is possible that the TCR breadth and depth analyses underestimated the total T cell responses.

The CDR3 has 11 amino acids. V lost 5 bases and J lost 8, with 7 bases in between. Germline V gene sequence: CDR1 SGHAT, CDR2 FQNNGV. This clone qualifies as large. What it binds is unknown. The assay was immunoSEQ multiplex PCR, and TCRdb's table has in-frame clones only and misses some. The sample consists of about 6,800 clones, 84% of them appearing once. The source of this sequence is a human donor who had recovered from COVID-19. This sample comprised peripheral blood, obtained after recovery from COVID-19. The rearrangement joins TRBV11-2 to TRBJ2-1; D is tentatively TRBD1 or TRBD2 (5 bases each). CDR3 nucleotide sequence: TGTGCCAGCAGCAAGGGACATGAGCAGTTCTTC. As protein: CASSKGHEQFF.